These 30 T cell receptor beta chains originate from one sample sequenced in a study of cytomegalovirus exposure and HLA in healthy donors. Amplification used 60 Vbeta primers and 13 Jbeta primers. Here immunoSEQ multiplex PCR was the method, and the copy in TCRdb shows in-frame clones only, minus some. Here the sample spans about 170,000 clones, about 85% being singletons. Source material: PBMCs. The receptors shown here come from a woman between 45 and 60 years old in good health and CMV-seropositive.

This sequence joins TRBV9 and TRBJ1-1, with a possible D match to TRBD1 (6 bases). The CDR3 has 15 amino acids. Germline V gene data show CDR1 as SGDLS and CDR2 as YYNGEE. The V gene lost 3 bases and the J gene lost 3 bases, with 15 bases spanning the gap. Here the CDR3 DNA reads TGTGCCAGCAGCGGCGGGGGGCCGTGGGACACTGAAGCTTTCTTT. Encoded protein: CASSGGGPWDTEAFF.

This chain uses TRBV4-2 with TRBJ2-5; perhaps TRBD2 as D (5 bases). Trimming shortened V by 1 base and J by 5 bases, and 11 bases separated the two germline ends. Germline V gene sequence: CDR1 LGHNA, CDR2 YNFKEQ. There are 14 residues in the CDR3. As DNA, the CDR3 is TGTGCCAGCAGCCAAGCCGGGCGGGTGGAGACCCAGTACTTC. It translates to CASSQAGRVETQYF.

The chain couples TRBV4-2 to TRBJ1-6, with TRBD1 identical over 7 bases. Germline values: CDR1 LGHNA, CDR2 YNFKEQ. CDR3 length: 16 amino acids. J gave up 6 bases and V 0 bases, and 5 bases lay outside the gene matches. CDR3 nucleotides: TGTGCCAGCAGCCAAGATCGGGGACAGCCTAATTCACCCCTCCACTTT. Its translation: CASSQDRGQPNSPLHF.

The chain has TRBV25-1 and TRBJ1-1; weak D call: TRBD1 (6 bases). The V gene's germline CDR1 is MGHDK and CDR2 SYGVNS. V was trimmed by 7 bases and J by 1 base, leaving 19 bases between them. This CDR3 region has 16 residues. CDR3 loop: CASTPHHPTGNTEAFF. CDR3 in DNA: TGTGCCAGCACACCTCACCACCCGACAGGGAACACTGAAGCTTTCTTT. Full variable domain (outside the CDR3, taken from reference TRBV25-1 and TRBJ1-1): EADIYQTPRYLVIGTGKKITLECSQTMGHDKMYWYQQDPGMELHLIHYSYGVNSTEKGDLSSESTVSRIRTEHFPLTLESARPSHTSQYLCASTPHHPTGNTEAFFGQGTRLTVV.

The CDR3 protein is CASSPRTGAYEQYF. The CDR3 DNA reads as TGTGCCAGCAGCCCCCGGACAGGGGCCTACGAGCAGTACTTC. The chain links TRBV6-5 to TRBJ2-7; 9 positions agree with TRBD1. The CDR3 sequence is 14 residues long. Unmatched junction bases numbered 5, after V lost 6 bases and J lost 2 bases. Germline values: CDR1 MNHEY, CDR2 SVGAGI.

The gene calls are TRBV14 and TRBJ2-5; a possible D gene is TRBD1 (6 bases). The CDR3 is 13 amino acids. The germline V gene encodes CDR1 SGHDN and CDR2 FVKESK. The ends were cut back, 3 bases at V and 5 bases at J, with 10 bases in the middle. The CDR3 sequence: CASSQGAGETQYF. The CDR3, as DNA: TGTGCCAGCAGCCAGGGGGCCGGGGAGACCCAGTACTTC.

The CDR3 sequence is CASALGGGPFNEKLFF. CDR3 coding DNA: TGTGCCAGCGCCCTCGGGGGGGGCCCCTTTAATGAAAAACTGTTTTTT. This chain connects TRBV5-5 to TRBJ1-4, with a tentative D call TRBD1 (6 bases). Looked up from germline, CDR1 is SGHKS and CDR2 is YYEKEE (reference sequence). The CDR3 is made up of 16 amino acids. V was trimmed by 7 bases and J by 4 bases, leaving 20 bases between them.

This clone has at least ten counts. The rearrangement links TRBV27 to TRBJ2-7, with TRBD2 identical over 9 bases. Unmatched junction bases numbered 5, after V lost 6 bases and J lost 2 bases. The germline V gene encodes CDR1 MNHEY and CDR2 SMNVEV (reference sequence). The CDR3 is 14 amino acids. CDR3 amino acids: CASRRTSETYEQYF. The CDR3 bases are TGTGCCAGCAGGCGGACTAGCGAAACCTACGAGCAGTACTTC.

This sequence joins TRBV6-5 and TRBJ1-2; D ambiguous. V shed 5 bases and J shed 4 bases, with 17 bases lying between them. This CDR3 is 15 amino acids long. CDR1 and CDR2 (germline): MNHEY, SVGAGI. The CDR3 spells CASSPRRGSGYGYTF. DNA of the CDR3: TGTGCCAGCAGTCCCCGGCGGGGAAGTGGCTATGGCTACACCTTC.

CDR3 sequence reads: CSVGEGGIPYEQYF. The CDR3 DNA sequence: TGCAGCGTTGGAGAGGGGGGAATCCCCTACGAGCAGTACTTC. The J gene is TRBJ2-7, the V gene TRBV29-1; D is perhaps TRBD1 or TRBD2 (6 bases each). This CDR3 comprises 14 residues. V was trimmed by 4 bases and J by 2 bases, leaving 15 bases between them. Germline V gene sequence: CDR1 SQVTM, CDR2 ANQGSEA.

The chain uses TRBV19 and TRBJ2-1; 12 bases line up with TRBD2. J gave up 6 bases and V 6 bases, and 6 bases lay outside the gene matches. Looked up from germline, CDR1 is LNHDA and CDR2 is SQIVND (reference sequence). The CDR3 has 15 residues. CDR3 in DNA: TGTGCCAGTAGGGAGACTAGCGGGAGCATCAATGAGCAGTTCTTC. Translating it yields CASRETSGSINEQFF.

The rearrangement joins TRBV2 to TRBJ2-7, with 14 positions matching TRBD2. Per germline, CDR1 SNHLY and CDR2 FYNNEI. The CDR3 loop spans 15 amino acids. V dropped 7 bases and J dropped 6; count of bases not matched to a gene: 8. CDR3 protein: CASKGLAGVPGEQYF. The CDR3 DNA sequence: TGTGCCAGCAAGGGACTAGCGGGAGTTCCCGGCGAGCAGTACTTC.

The chain has TRBV7-2 and TRBJ1-2; TRBD1 aligns across 7 bases. Trimming at V came to 3 bases and at J to 5 bases, leaving 6 bases not matched to a gene. Germline loops: CDR1 SGHTA, CDR2 FQGNSA. The CDR3 contains 14 residues. The CDR3 is CASSFAARGYGYTF. The CDR3 nucleotides read TGTGCCAGCAGCTTCGCCGCCAGGGGGTATGGCTACACCTTC.

The chain carries TRBV19 and TRBJ1-5; 7 bases are shared with TRBD1. This CDR3 has 17 residues. The germline V gene encodes CDR1 LNHDA and CDR2 SQIVND (reference sequence). The junction had 10 bases not matched to a gene; V was cut back by 3 bases and J by 2 bases. CDR3: CASSISSRQGGNQPQHF. CDR3 coding DNA: TGTGCCAGTAGTATTAGCTCGAGACAGGGAGGCAATCAGCCCCAGCATTTT.

This chain uses TRBV29-1 with TRBJ2-3; the D is unclear. CDR3 length: 15 residues. The V gene lost 7 bases and the J gene lost 1 base, with 18 bases spanning the gap. The V gene's germline CDR1 is SQVTM and CDR2 ANQGSEA. The CDR3 sequence: CSAKLVTYRTDTQYF. The CDR3 DNA reads as TGCAGCGCCAAACTTGTGACTTACCGCACAGATACGCAGTATTTT.

This chain connects TRBV6-1 to TRBJ1-1; a possible D gene is TRBD1 (5 bases). This CDR3 has 14 residues. From germline, CDR1 is MNHNS and CDR2 SASEGT. Trimming took off 7 bases at V and 1 base at J, with 13 bases between the two ends. Here the CDR3 DNA reads TGTGCCAGCACGGATCGACAGACGAACACTGAAGCTTTCTTT. As protein: CASTDRQTNTEAFF.

The table lists this clone with a few counts. This chain connects TRBV2 to TRBJ1-1; 10 bases map to TRBD1. The CDR3 loop spans 14 amino acids. CDR1 and CDR2 (germline): SNHLY, FYNNEI. V gave up 8 bases and J gave up 5 bases; unmatched junction bases: 8. CDR3 in DNA: TGTGCCAGCGGCTCTCGGGACAGGGGTACTGAAGCTTTCTTT. As protein: CASGSRDRGTEAFF.

V and J are TRBV19 and TRBJ1-2, with a possible D match to TRBD1 (5 bases). V lost 5 bases, J lost 3 bases, and 10 bases lay in between. This CDR3 comprises 13 residues. CDR1 LNHDA and CDR2 SQIVND come from the germline V gene (reference sequence). CDR3 sequence reads: CASSPDSHYGYTF. The CDR3 DNA is TGTGCCAGTAGTCCCGACAGTCACTATGGCTACACCTTC.

This clone was seen just once. V gene TRBV7-2 combines with J gene TRBJ2-7; no clear D gene. V was clipped by 3 bases and J by 1 base, with 7 bases between them. Germline CDR1 is SGHTA and CDR2 is FQGNSA. This CDR3 spans 13 amino acids. The CDR3 DNA is TGTGCCAGCAGCTTGGCCCATTCCTACGAGCAGTACTTC. This sequence encodes CASSLAHSYEQYF.

This sequence joins TRBV13 and TRBJ1-2; 10 bases fit TRBD1. V lost 5 bases to trimming and J lost 7 bases; unmatched junction nucleotides: 10. The CDR3 totals 15 residues. In germline, CDR1 is PRHDT, CDR2 FYEKMQ (reference sequence). The CDR3 protein is CASSQRGQGTRGYTF. The CDR3 DNA follows: TGTGCCAGCAGCCAACGGGGACAGGGGACTCGTGGCTACACCTTC.

This clone was counted between two and nine times. One end of the junction is discordant with germline, which a read error may explain. The chain employs TRBV10-3 and TRBJ2-7; D unresolved. Germline loops: CDR1 ENHRY, CDR2 SYGVKD. CDR3 size: 15 residues. The CDR3, as DNA: TGTGCCAGCAGTGAGTTCGATTACCGAGCGTCGGAGCAGTACTTC. Translating it yields CASSEFDYRASEQYF.

The chain is built from TRBV29-1 and TRBJ1-4; possible D gene TRBD1, 6 bases. The CDR3 length is 13 residues. Germline loops: CDR1 SQVTM, CDR2 ANQGSEA. V shed 7 bases and J shed 1 base, with 10 bases lying between them. The CDR3: CSAGGLTNEKLFF. CDR3 sequence (DNA): TGCAGCGCCGGGGGGCTAACTAATGAAAAACTGTTTTTT.

This chain joins TRBV25-1 and TRBJ2-3; unclear D gene. The V and J ends lost 1 base and 2 bases respectively, with 7 bases between them. The CDR3 spans 14 residues. Germline V CDR1 and CDR2: MGHDK, SYGVNS. The CDR3 DNA sequence: TGTGCCAGCAGTGAATCAAGCTTCACAGATACGCAGTATTTT. This sequence encodes CASSESSFTDTQYF.

V usage is TRBV4-1 and J usage is TRBJ1-3; no clear D gene. The V end lost 2 bases, the J end lost 2 bases, and 7 bases lay between the germline ends. This CDR3 region has 14 residues. Per the germline V gene, CDR1 is MGHRA and CDR2 is YSYEKL. CDR3 coding DNA: TGCGCCAGCAGCCAACAACTAACTGGAAACACCATATATTTT. Amino acid sequence: CASSQQLTGNTIYF.

The table lists this clone with a few counts. The chain has TRBV9 and TRBJ2-5, with 12 bases that match TRBD2. With V trimmed by 3 bases and J by 5 bases, 8 bases remained unmatched. CDR3 length: 16 amino acids. Germline loops: CDR1 SGDLS, CDR2 YYNGEE. The DNA of the CDR3 is TGTGCCAGCAGCGGCCGACTAGCGGGAGATCTGGAGACCCAGTACTTC. Translating it yields CASSGRLAGDLETQYF.

V is TRBV4-2 and J is TRBJ2-4; 10 bases align to TRBD1. Germline V gives CDR1 LGHNA, CDR2 YNFKEQ. CDR3 size: 19 residues. V trimming: 1 base; J trimming: 3 bases; junction bases outside the gene matches: 12. This CDR3 reads CASSQGTATGDRGKNIQYF. CDR3 DNA sequence: TGTGCCAGCAGCCAAGGTACCGCAACAGGGGACAGGGGCAAAAACATTCAGTACTTC.

This chain links TRBV29-1 with TRBJ1-2, with a possible D match to TRBD1 (5 bases). V lost 3 bases to trimming and J lost 0 bases, with 14 bases between them. The length of the CDR3 is 15 residues. Germline V lookup: CDR1 SQVTM, CDR2 ANQGSEA. As DNA, the CDR3 is TGCAGCGTTGAGCTTGTGACAGCATCTAACTATGGCTACACCTTC. This encodes CSVELVTASNYGYTF.

The table lists this clone with a few counts. V usage is TRBV4-3 and J usage is TRBJ1-2; no reliable D call. This CDR3 is built from 13 residues. Germline V lookup: CDR1 LGHNA, CDR2 YSLEER. V lost 2 bases to trimming and J lost 5 bases, with 9 bases between them. The CDR3: CASSQFEGYGYTF. CDR3 coding DNA: TGCGCCAGCAGCCAATTTGAGGGATATGGCTACACCTTC.

The chain uses TRBV27 and TRBJ2-7, with TRBD2 as a possible D gene (5 bases). The germline gives CDR1 MNHEY, CDR2 SMNVEV (reference sequence). The CDR3 loop spans 14 amino acids. Trimming shortened V by 5 bases and J by 9 bases, and 20 bases separated the two germline ends. CDR3 region: CASSPMGSYEWQYF. The CDR3 region has the DNA TGTGCCAGCAGTCCTATGGGGAGCTACGAATGGCAGTACTTC.

J is TRBJ2-7 and V is TRBV28, with 7 bases fitting TRBD1. Germline V gene lookup returns CDR1 MDHEN and CDR2 SYDVKM. The CDR3 is 14 residues long. The trim removed 2 bases at V and 2 bases at J, leaving 3 bases unmatched. CDR3 coding DNA: TGTGCCAGCAGTTTAACAGGGGTCGCCTACGAGCAGTACTTC. Protein: CASSLTGVAYEQYF.